A selection of T cell receptor beta chains follows, all from one sample in a study of T-cell reconstitution after alpha-beta-depleted transplantation in children. MiXCR, run by TCRdb on the PCR reads, gives a single entry per CDR3 protein. The sample has 500,000 to 600,000 distinct CDR3 sequences, approximately 20% seen once. This specimen was PBMCs from the stem cell graft donor, taken from the stem cell graft. The origin of the receptors is a human donor who donated a stem cell graft to a child with acute lymphoblastic leukemia. CDR3s include the opening cysteine and the closing phenylalanine or tryptophan. Fields, in order: J gene, clone size, D gene, V gene, CDR3 DNA, CDR3 protein. The D gene is left open where the match is weak. Not all rows give a size; the values are once, few, many and, for expanded clones, a class.

>TRBJ1-2|few|TRBD1|TRBV7-9
TGTGCCAGCAGGACGGCGGACAGGGGGATCTATGGCTACACCTTC
CASRTADRGIYGYTF
>TRBJ1-2|few|NA|TRBV7-9
TGTGCCAGCAGCTTAGCCCCAGGGGTAGGCTACACCTTC
CASSLAPGVGYTF
>TRBJ1-2|NA|NA|TRBV20-1
TGCAGTGCCCCCTGGGTCGAGGGGAATACTAACTATGGCTACACCTTC
CSAPWVEGNTNYGYTF
>TRBJ2-3|few|TRBD2|TRBV5-1
TGCGCCAGCAGCTTAGTTCGGACTAGCGGGAGCACAGATACGCAGTATTTT
CASSLVRTSGSTDTQYF
>TRBJ2-6|NA|TRBD1|TRBV9
TGTGCCAGCAGTTTCGGACAGGGCCACTCTGGGGCCAACGTCCTGACTTTC
CASSFGQGHSGANVLTF
>TRBJ1-1|once|NA|TRBV7-8
TGTGCCAGCAGCTTCTCCAGGGGCACTGAAGCTTTCTTT
CASSFSRGTEAFF
>TRBJ1-2|few|NA|TRBV4-1
TGCGCCAGCACCCAGAAGGGGGGGGACTCTAACTATGGCTACACCTTC
CASTQKGGDSNYGYTF
>TRBJ2-1|NA|TRBD1|TRBV5-4
TGTGCCAGCAGCTGGCCGACAGGGGATCCTCAGAATGAGCAGTTCTTC
CASSWPTGDPQNEQFF
>TRBJ2-7|many|TRBD1|TRBV5-1
TGCGCCAGCAGCTCGACAGGGGGGCCCTACGAGCAGTACTTC
CASSSTGGPYEQYF
>TRBJ2-7|few|NA|TRBV7-9
TGTGCCAGCAGCTTCCCGGGACACTCCTACGAGCAGTACTTC
CASSFPGHSYEQYF
>TRBJ1-4|NA|TRBD1|TRBV29-1
TGCAGCGTCCGGCCCGGGACAGGGGCTGAAAAACTGTTTTTT
CSVRPGTGAEKLFF
>TRBJ2-7|few|TRBD2|TRBV5-1
TGCGCCAGCAGCTTGTCGGCTAGCGGTTCCTACGAGCAGTACTTC
CASSLSASGSYEQYF
>TRBJ2-3|once|TRBD2|TRBV27
TGTGCCAGCAGACCCAGCCCTTTAACCCGGGGGGGTTCCACAGATACGCAGTATTTT
CASRPSPLTRGGSTDTQYF
>TRBJ1-2|NA|TRBD1|TRBV7-9
TGTGCCAGCAGCACGGGGACAGGGAACTATGGCTACACCTTC
CASSTGTGNYGYTF
>TRBJ1-2|few|TRBD1|TRBV12-3/TRBV12-4
TGTGCCATCCGATGGACAGGCAATAGCTACACCTTC
CAIRWTGNSYTF
>TRBJ2-3|NA|NA|TRBV6-5
TGTGCCAGCAGTTACTCTAGGACACCGGATACGCAGTATTTT
CASSYSRTPDTQYF
>TRBJ2-3|NA|NA|TRBV5-1
TGCGCCAGCAGGGTAACCGCGGGACTCACAGATACGCAGTATTTT
CASRVTAGLTDTQYF
>TRBJ2-1|few|NA|TRBV24-1
TGTGCCACCAGTGATTTGCTTGGGGGGGGCGATGAGCAGTTCTTC
CATSDLLGGGDEQFF
>TRBJ2-1|few|TRBD2|TRBV5-4
TGTGCCAGCACCCGGGCGACTAGCGAAAGCTCCTACAATGAGCAGTTCTTC
CASTRATSESSYNEQFF
>TRBJ2-2|NA|NA|TRBV5-1
TGCGCCAGCAGCTTTGGACCTATAGGCACCGGGGAGCTGTTTTTT
CASSFGPIGTGELFF
>TRBJ2-7|few|TRBD2|TRBV20-1
TGCAGTGCTAGAGATCTCCATCGGGAGGGCCTCTACGAGCAGTACTTC
CSARDLHREGLYEQYF
>TRBJ1-5|few|NA|TRBV14
TGTGCCAGCAGCTTGTCCCGGGCACAGCCCCAGCATTTT
CASSLSRAQPQHF
>TRBJ2-1|few|TRBD2|TRBV29-1
TGCAGCGTAGGACTAGCCGGACCCTACAATGAGCAGTTCTTC
CSVGLAGPYNEQFF
>TRBJ2-7|NA|NA|TRBV2
TGTGCCAGCAGTGAAGCGTTTTCGACTATCGCCTGGAACGGGGACTACGAGCAGTACTTC
CASSEAFSTIAWNGDYEQYF
>TRBJ2-1|few|TRBD2|TRBV9
TGTGCCAGCAGCGTAGAGAAGGGGCTAGCGGAGTCCTACAATGAGCAGTTCTTC
CASSVEKGLAESYNEQFF
>TRBJ2-3|few|NA|TRBV4-1
TGCGCCAGCAGCCCGGGACTTCGTGACACAGATACGCAGTATTTT
CASSPGLRDTDTQYF
>TRBJ1-1|few|TRBD1|TRBV20-1
TGCAGTGCTAGACCCCGGACAGGGAACACTGAAGCTTTCTTT
CSARPRTGNTEAFF
>TRBJ1-1|NA|NA|TRBV12-3/TRBV12-4
TGTGCCTCCGTGGATTCGAACACTGAAGCTTTCTTT
CASVDSNTEAFF
>TRBJ2-7|NA|TRBD2|TRBV5-6
TGTGCCAGCAGCTTTTCCCACTCTAGCGGACTCTCCTACGAGCAGTACTTC
CASSFSHSSGLSYEQYF
>TRBJ2-7|few|TRBD1|TRBV27
TGTGCCAGCAGCCATAGACCGGGACAGTCCTACTACGAGCAGTACTTC
CASSHRPGQSYYEQYF
>TRBJ1-4|NA|TRBD1|TRBV30
TGTGCCTGGAGTGTCAGGGGGAGTGAAAAACTGTTTTTT
CAWSVRGSEKLFF
>TRBJ2-1|once|TRBD2|TRBV18
TGTGCCAGCTCACCACCGGTTAGCGGGAGGGCCGGGTATAATGAGCAGTTCTTC
CASSPPVSGRAGYNEQFF
>TRBJ1-2|NA|NA|TRBV4-1
TGCGCCAGCAGCCAAGCAGGGTTAGCTATGGGGGGCTACACCTTC
CASSQAGLAMGGYTF
>TRBJ1-1|NA|TRBD1|TRBV10-2
TGCGCCAGCATGTCAGGGGGGGGCACTGAAGCTTTCTTT
CASMSGGGTEAFF
>TRBJ2-1|NA|NA|TRBV29-1
TGCAGCGGTGCGGGTTGGGACTCTTACAATGAGCAGTTCTTC
CSGAGWDSYNEQFF
>TRBJ1-5|NA|TRBD1|TRBV2
TGTACCAGCAGCCGGGGACAGGGCAGATTAGGGCGCAATCAGCCCCAGCATTTT
CTSSRGQGRLGRNQPQHF
>TRBJ1-1|many|NA|TRBV7-9
TGTGCCAGCAGCTTACGAACAGGAGACACTGAAGCTTTCTTT
CASSLRTGDTEAFF
>TRBJ2-7|few|NA|TRBV5-1
TGCGCCAGCAGCTTGGCCGCTAGCACATCCTACGAGCAGTACTTC
CASSLAASTSYEQYF
>TRBJ2-3|NA|NA|TRBV7-3
TGTGCCAGCAGCTTAACTCCCCACGGCACAGATACGCAGTATTTT
CASSLTPHGTDTQYF
>TRBJ1-3|NA|NA|TRBV5-1
TGCGCCAGCAGCTTGGAGACCGGGGGAAACACCATATATTTT
CASSLETGGNTIYF
>TRBJ2-1|NA|NA|TRBV6-4
TGTGCCAGCAGTGCACGCAGCGGCGTCGACCAGTTCTTC
CASSARSGVDQFF
>TRBJ2-7|NA|TRBD1|TRBV19
TGTGCCAGTAGTATGTCGGGACAGGGGGACCACGAGCAGTACTTC
CASSMSGQGDHEQYF
>TRBJ1-5|few|NA|TRBV4-2
TGTGCCAGCAGCCAAGATCGGCGCAGACGTGCGGGGGGGCCCCAGCATTTT
CASSQDRRRRAGGPQHF
>TRBJ1-5|NA|NA|TRBV7-2
TGTGCCAGCAGCTTGGGGGGCTCCTATAGCAATCAGCCCCAGCATTTT
CASSLGGSYSNQPQHF
>TRBJ2-7|NA|NA|TRBV5-1
TGCGCCAGCAGCTTGGTTCGGAGCGCTACCTACGAGCAGTACTTC
CASSLVRSATYEQYF
>TRBJ2-1|NA|TRBD2|TRBV5-1
TGCGCCAGCAGCTTGGAACTAGCGGGAGGCTACAATGAGCAGTTCTTC
CASSLELAGGYNEQFF
>TRBJ2-1|few|TRBD2|TRBV6-1
TGTGCCAGCAGTGCCAGCGGGAGGGCCTACAATGAGCAGTTCTTC
CASSASGRAYNEQFF
>TRBJ1-1|few|NA|TRBV30
TGTGCCTGGAGTGTACATATGAACACTGAAGCTTTCTTT
CAWSVHMNTEAFF
>TRBJ2-3|NA|NA|TRBV4-1
TGCGCCAGCAGCCTATGGGGGGGCACAGATACGCAGTATTTT
CASSLWGGTDTQYF
>TRBJ2-5|few|NA|TRBV7-9
TGTGCCAGCAGCTTATTACAGAACCAAGAGACCCAGTACTTC
CASSLLQNQETQYF
>TRBJ2-1|NA|TRBD2|TRBV5-4
TGTGCCAGCAGCTCGACGGGCGGACTAGCGGGAGTCGTCTCCTACAATGAGCAGTTCTTC
CASSSTGGLAGVVSYNEQFF
>TRBJ2-1|NA|NA|TRBV21-1
TGTGCCAGCATCCCAGGGGAAGTGAGGGATGAGCAGTTCTTC
CASIPGEVRDEQFF
>TRBJ2-3|once|NA|TRBV3-1
TGTGCCAGCAGCCTACGAAAGGGCCGATCCACAGATACGCAGTATTTT
CASSLRKGRSTDTQYF
>TRBJ2-7|NA|TRBD1|TRBV4-1
TGCGCCAGCAGTCTTGGGACAGGGTCTCGCGAGCAGTACTTC
CASSLGTGSREQYF
>TRBJ2-1|NA|TRBD2|TRBV29-1
TGCAGCGTTGAAGGGGGCGGGAGGGGTCCTTACAATGAGCAGTTCTTC
CSVEGGGRGPYNEQFF
>TRBJ1-2|NA|NA|TRBV18
TGTGCCAGCTCACCAGTACAGGGACTTAACTATGGCTACACCTTC
CASSPVQGLNYGYTF
>TRBJ2-4|NA|NA|TRBV2
TGTGCCAGCAGTGAAGCATCGAACATTCAGTACTTC
CASSEASNIQYF
>TRBJ1-1|NA|TRBD1|TRBV5-1
TGCGCCAGCAGCTTGGTGCCAGGGGGGATGAACACTGAAGCTTTCTTT
CASSLVPGGMNTEAFF
>TRBJ2-7|NA|NA|TRBV12-3/TRBV12-4
TGTGCCAGCAGTTCTCCAGGGAGATGGTCCTACGAGCAGTACTTC
CASSSPGRWSYEQYF